What follows is one TCR beta chain and its context. Its antigen is still unknown. No much larger clone exists at a distance of one base, and base qualities are not known. These data come from a study of cytomegalovirus exposure and HLA in healthy donors (dated by TCRdb to about 2017). For context, the study as a whole: According to an earlier analysis of 450 to 650 of the donors, about 170 million T cells yielded 117 million unique TCR beta sequences and less than 300 Gb of sequence data. An early release covering some 640 HLA-typed donors comprised 250 to 350 gigabases of sequencing data and tens of millions of unique TCR sequences. Of the 350 to 450 genotyped donors, 75% to 85% were placed in the genetic ancestry cluster associated with self-reported Caucasian donors. The study was designed to test whether signatures of past pathogen exposure could be identified by cataloging public T cell receptors. The study used immunosequencing to profile the T cell repertoires of 666 subjects and linked those repertoires to cytomegalovirus serostatus. Besides the first cohort of 666 subjects, a separate validation cohort made up of 120 different subjects was used. The study combined high-throughput TCR immunosequencing, statistical association of individual TCRs with disease status, and machine learning to predict cytomegalovirus infection status. A later analysis re-analyzed previously published TCR beta repertoires from 666 donors and added high-resolution HLA genotyping to study TCR occurrence patterns. Rather than drawing on any new phenotypic data, the later analysis identified candidate immune exposures from TCR beta sequences and the way those sequences occurred across donors. An earlier analysis of 587 of the donors used high-throughput TCR beta sequencing to judge whether each TCR beta V gene segment behaved as functional or pseudogenic. Alongside the repertoire data, information on donor age, sex, ethnicity and CMV serostatus was compiled. A later genetic analysis took genome-wide SNP genotypes for about three fifths of the roughly 700 donors and used that subset as a discovery cohort. All discovery cohort repertoires had been generated using a single sequencing platform. HLA typing covered class I and class II loci at four-digit resolution. The number of donors typed differed by locus, with about 629-640 for A, B, C, DRB1 and DQB1, roughly 520 for DQA1, 600 to 610 for DPA1, and under 490 for DPB1. About 5 DR-DQ haplotypes were handled as single units for association and clustering, since linkage in the cohort was strong. Among around 400 genotyped donors of the cohort, an average of roughly 230,000 unique TCR beta nucleotide sequences was sequenced per donor, of which about 19% were non-productive. The full study reports these points: Several of the top co-occurrence clusters appeared to be linked to parvovirus B19, influenza, CMV and Epstein-Barr virus, according to a later analysis. In a later genetic analysis, fewer N-insertions in productive TCRs were reported among donors in an Asian-associated ancestry cluster than the roughly 700-donor mean. Because some donors lacked HLA typing at each locus, the association tests relied only on the typed subset. A later analysis associated about 17,000 TCR beta sequences with specific HLA alleles at a false discovery rate of 0.05. Presence/absence analyses assumed roughly uniform sequencing depth across donors, an assumption that may not hold. Correlated functional status among segregating V segments might reflect linkage disequilibrium, but an unknown experimental factor could not be ruled out. An earlier analysis of 587 of the donors showed that most TCR beta V segments appeared in productive rearrangements either about 87% or about 30% of the time, which broadly matched IMGT annotations. A further reported finding was that TCR beta sequences accurately predicted the HLA-A and HLA-B alleles for most subjects in the first cohort. Assigning TCR associations to individual alleles was difficult when HLA alleles, especially DR and DQ, strongly co-occurred. In a later analysis, HLA-associated TCR beta chains were found to be more clonally expanded and to have lower generation probabilities than equally common non-associated chains. Most TCR sequences were observed very rarely across donors, whereas some public TCRs were present in many individuals. In the study, 150 to 200 TCR beta chains were listed as associated with cytomegalovirus. The classifier was reported to diagnose cytomegalovirus status with high specificity and sensitivity in both the original and validation cohorts. In vitro tests confirmed that a few of the cytomegalovirus-associated TCR beta chains recognize cytomegalovirus antigens. An association between a missense DCLRE1C variant and V-gene and J-gene trimming of TCR beta chains was found in a later genetic analysis and replicated in an independent cohort. Because counts were too low, seventeen rarely observed V segments, including chromosome 9 orphons, were excluded from the earlier analysis of some 540 of the donors. The sequencing pipeline was judged likely to have produced a cluster of highly shared sequence variants as a technical artifact. Some IMGT-functional V segments, including TRBV6-2 and TRBV6-3, could not be told apart with the 87-base-pair reads, so those segments were excluded. According to a later analysis, TCR association rates differed among HLA loci, with DRB1 alleles showing the most associated TCRs and HLA-C alleles showing the fewest. The only immune exposure information available for the cohort was CMV serostatus. The authors suggested that the approach could potentially be extended to other disease states and immunological phenotypes. In a later analysis, most CMV-associated TCR beta chains were found to appear HLA-restricted, with HLA associations seemingly driven largely by CMV exposure. The cohort was sequenced for TCR beta chains only, and without alpha or paired-chain data the features that could be detected were limited.

The cohort consisted of approximately 670 healthy bone marrow donors. All cohort members were sampled while nominally healthy, although unrecorded immune exposures were likely present. The donor was CMV seropositive and belonged to the group of about 290 seropositive cohort members. A peripheral blood sample was collected from each donor, and TCR beta sequencing was performed on peripheral blood mononuclear cells. Genomic DNA extraction from the blood cell samples was performed with the Qiagen DNeasy Blood Extraction Kit. Based on the germline V gene (reference sequence), the CDR1 and CDR2 sequences are MNHEY and SMNVEV. V and J are trimmed by 5 bases and 2 bases, and the gene matches miss 7 bases of the junction. Measured from the cysteine to the phenylalanine, the CDR3 is 15 residues long. This entry keeps only the CDR3 DNA: 45 bases, framed from base 1. The library relied on the immunoSEQ multiplex PCR assay. For the multiplex PCR, a mixture combining 60 forward primers for TCR Vbeta segments and 13 reverse primers for TCR Jbeta segments was used. A multiplex PCR assay on genomic DNA amplified the CDR3 region of rearranged TCR beta genes. Amplified TCR beta libraries were sequenced as 87-base-pair reads on the Illumina HiSeq System. As for the original processing: Across the 670 or so repertoires, a later analysis counted tens of millions of unique TCR beta chains, approximately 12 million of which were shared by at least two donors. Raw reads were error-corrected and collapsed into unique sequences with a nearest-neighbor algorithm that merged closely related sequences to remove PCR and sequencing errors. CDR3 sequences were aligned to IMGT reference sequences to assign V, D and J gene segments. For a sequence to be retained, a match of at least six nucleotides was required to both a V gene segment and a J gene segment. Rearrangements were called productive when the CDR3 lacked stop codons and stayed in frame with V and J; all others were non-productive. CDR3 was defined by IMGT convention, running from the second conserved V-encoded cysteine to the conserved J-encoded phenylalanine. The earlier analysis of fewer than 700 of the donors excluded sequences that lacked an unambiguous match to a single V gene segment. An earlier analysis of several hundred of the donors called V segments functional above 56.7% productive rearrangements and segregating when the between-donor standard deviation exceeded 5%. A statistical classification framework was developed to diagnose cytomegalovirus status using the catalog of TCR beta chain sequences. A later analysis assigned V and J genes by comparing TCR nucleotide sequences with IMGT/GENE-DB human TR gene sequences. In a later analysis, CDR3 sequences and most-parsimonious VDJ recombination scenarios were assigned using the TCRdist pipeline. In a later analysis, every TCR beta chain was defined by the combination of its CDR3 amino acid sequence and its V-gene family, and reads without a unique V-gene family were dropped. To address suspected cross-contamination and a sequencing artifact, a later analysis removed 592 highly shared, low-generation-probability nucleotide sequences. A later analysis calculated a clonal expansion index for each public chain from normalized within-repertoire ranks of inferred template counts. A later analysis computed generation probabilities with a VDJ recombination model fitted to out-of-frame rearrangements, and checked the results against IGoR. A later analysis scored TCR-TCR, TCR-HLA and TCR-CMV co-occurrence with hypergeometric tests, applying a repertoire-size bias correction to TCR pairs. To estimate false discovery rates, a later analysis permuted the HLA or CMV assignments 20 times. A later analysis grouped co-occurring TCRs with DBSCAN, adding TCRdist sequence similarity when clustering within HLA-allele-positive subsets. Co-occurrence clustering excluded repertoires with fewer than 30,000 or more than 120,000 public chains, plus five with anomalous nucleotide sharing. TCRdb's version of the immuneACCESS table is confined to in-frame rearrangements and falls short of the full clone set. An unresolved V gene accounts for under half of the shortfall where checked; the remainder is of unknown origin. That table gives V, J and clone size, and the DNA gave D and trimming. The sample contains roughly 70,000 clones, 80% to 90% of them found a single time. Of the sample, about 12% is held by the ten largest clones.

This sequence uses TRBV27 and TRBJ2-7, with 9 junctional bases fitting TRBD2. The sample taken for sequencing was PBMCs. The TCR sequence derives from a woman between 25 and 40 years old in good health and CMV-seropositive. The nucleotide sequence reads as follows: TGTGCCAGCAGTACCATGACTAGCGGAACCTACGAGCAGTACTTC. Translated, it reads CASSTMTSGTYEQYF.